This T cell receptor (beta chain) was sequenced during a study of blood T cell repertoires in COVID-19. Study information: From T cells, B-cell-depleted T cells, or PBMCs came the material, which was cDNA or gDNA.

Ages ranged from 18 to 89 years, with residence in about 24 US areas. In the authors' methods: Reference gene primer amplification gave nucleated cell count estimates. This table comes from immunoSEQ multiplex PCR, and its TCRdb copy is limited to in-frame clones, with some not included. Clonal size and the V and J genes are those of that table, whereas D and trimming came from the DNA. The sample lists a few hundred thousand clones; 70% to 90% were seen once. Losses at the gene ends were 0 bases for V and 0 bases for J; bases not matched to a gene: 14. The CDR3 length is 22 residues. CDR1 and CDR2 (germline): LNHDA, SQIVND (reference sequence).

V gene TRBV19 combines with J gene TRBJ2-4, with TRBD2 matching 13 bases. The TCR was taken from a woman between 40 and 50 years old with acute COVID-19. Sequencing was carried out using PBMCs or T cells enriched from blood (not recorded which). The CDR3 DNA follows: TGTGCCAGTAGTATAGAGGTGAGACTAGCGGGAGGCGCTCGTCTAGCCAAAAACATTCAGTACTTC. It codes for CASSIEVRLAGGARLAKNIQYF.